Below are 9 T cell receptor beta chains sequenced from a single sample in a study of T cell repertoires in cytomegalovirus infection. Their antigen targets remain unknown. TCRdb re-analysed the reads in MiXCR, keeping a single row per CDR3 protein. The sample holds hundreds of thousands of distinct CDR3 sequences, around 30% seen once. The source was cultured PBMCs, collected from culture after CMV antigen stimulation. These receptors came from a human donor in good health (CMV status not recorded). Some clones in this sample may be carry-over from other donors' samples.

The table lists this clonotype with many counts. This rearrangement joins TRBV7-2 to TRBJ1-1; D is uncertain. The CDR3 is 14 amino acids. V was trimmed by 1 base and J by 5 bases, leaving 11 bases between them. The V gene's germline CDR1 is SGHTA and CDR2 FQGNSA. CDR3 protein: CASSLGQIGTEAFF. CDR3 DNA: TGTGCCAGCAGCTTAGGTCAAATTGGAACTGAAGCTTTCTTT.

This clonotype has more than one count but fewer than ten. The chain has TRBV11-3 and TRBJ2-1, with 13 nucleotides matching TRBD2. This CDR3 has 20 amino acids. Germline lookup yields CDR1 SGHNT and CDR2 YENEEA. Germline trimming cut 5 bases from V and 0 bases from J; bases unmatched to any gene: 13. The CDR3, as DNA: TGTGCCAGCAGCCCAGGGGTAGGGACTAGCGGGGACAGCTCCTACAATGAGCAGTTCTTC. Its protein product is CASSPGVGTSGDSSYNEQFF.

This chain links TRBV29-1 with TRBJ2-7; 9 positions match TRBD2. V gave up 6 bases and J gave up 0 bases; unmatched junction bases: 3. Per germline, CDR1 SQVTM and CDR2 ANQGSEA. This CDR3 is built from 13 residues. DNA of the CDR3: TGCAGCGTGAATAGCGGGAGCTCCTACGAGCAGTACTTC. It is translated as CSVNSGSSYEQYF.

This clonotype turned up a few times. This chain links TRBV7-9 with TRBJ2-7; 7 nucleotides match TRBD2. Germline V lookup: CDR1 SEHNR, CDR2 FQNEAQ (reference sequence). This CDR3 region has 15 residues. Trimming took 6 bases from V and 0 from J; bases not matched to a gene: 8. The DNA for the CDR3 is TGTGCCAGCAGTACCAGCGGGACTCACTCCTACGAGCAGTACTTC. This gives the protein CASSTSGTHSYEQYF.

The chain recombines TRBV6-6 with TRBJ2-2; 8 bases line up with TRBD2. V was pared by 4 bases and J by 6 bases, with 4 bases of the junction left unmatched. Germline CDR1 and CDR2: MNHNY and SVGAGI (reference sequence). This CDR3 comprises 14 residues. In DNA, the CDR3 is TGTGCCAGCAGTTCACTAGCGGTAGCCGGGGAGCTGTTTTTT. It translates to CASSSLAVAGELFF.

V and J are TRBV20-1 and TRBJ2-4; no reliable D call. The V gene lost 0 bases and the J gene lost 9 bases, with 6 bases spanning the gap. Germline V gene lookup returns CDR1 DFQATT and CDR2 SNEGSKA (reference sequence). There are 11 residues in the CDR3. CDR3 amino acids: CSARDKGIQYF. The CDR3 DNA reads TGCAGTGCTAGAGATAAAGGCATTCAGTACTTC.

This clonotype came up a few times. V usage is TRBV7-9 and J usage is TRBJ1-2; TRBD1 agrees at 9 bases. Germline-derived CDR1 and CDR2 are SEHNR and FQNEAQ (reference sequence). This CDR3 comprises 14 residues. V lost 5 bases to trimming and J lost 4 bases; unmatched junction nucleotides: 5. CDR3 region: CASSDRDRVYGYTF. The CDR3, as DNA: TGTGCCAGCAGCGACCGGGACAGGGTCTATGGCTACACCTTC.

The J gene is TRBJ2-7, the V gene TRBV10-3, with 8 bases lining up with TRBD1. Trimming removed 0 bases from V and 1 base from J; junction bases left unmatched: 8. CDR3 length equals 17 residues. Germline assignment: CDR1 ENHRY and CDR2 SYGVKD. The CDR3: CAISESSGRGQSYEQYF. The CDR3 region has the DNA TGTGCCATCAGTGAGTCATCGGGCAGGGGGCAGTCCTACGAGCAGTACTTC.

The CDR3 is CASGLVLGSMNTEAFF. For the CDR3, the DNA is TGTGCTAGTGGTTTGGTACTTGGCAGCATGAACACTGAAGCTTTCTTT. V is TRBV12-5 and J is TRBJ1-1; D unclear. Germline V CDR1 and CDR2: LGHNT, FRNRAP. This CDR3 contains 16 residues. V was clipped by 0 bases and J by 0 bases, with 11 bases between them.